The 5 T cell receptor beta chains listed next were all sequenced from one sample in a study of PD-1 blockade in classical Hodgkin lymphoma. The table came from immunoSEQ multiplex PCR; TCRdb's copy has only in-frame clones and leaves some out. There are some 6,900 clones in the sample; about 80% occur only once, and around 38% lies in the top ten. Every patient relapsed after autologous stem cell transplantation, and brentuximab vedotin exposure varied. The material was peripheral blood mononuclear cells (PBMCs), obtained at baseline. The receptors originated from a human donor with classical Hodgkin lymphoma.

V is TRBV27 and J is TRBJ1-2; 12 bases line up with TRBD1. The germline gives CDR1 MNHEY, CDR2 SMNVEV (reference sequence). V shed 5 bases, J shed 1 base, and the junction held 8 bases outside the gene matches. CDR3 length: 17 residues. CDR3 coding DNA: TGTGCCAGCAGTCAAGACCGGGACAGGGGGCTTAACTATGGCTACACCTTC. Protein sequence: CASSQDRDRGLNYGYTF.

The chain joins TRBV5-1 to TRBJ2-1; 14 bases match TRBD2. Germline lookup yields CDR1 SGHRS and CDR2 YFSETQ. The length of the CDR3 is 16 residues. Trimming took 4 bases from V and 3 from J; bases not matched to a gene: 3. CDR3: CASSAGTSGSYNEQFF. The CDR3 bases are TGCGCCAGCAGCGCGGGGACTAGCGGGAGCTACAATGAGCAGTTCTTC.

The rearrangement uses TRBV2 and TRBJ2-7; D gene ambiguous. CDR1 and CDR2 (germline): SNHLY, FYNNEI. The V end lost 5 bases, the J end lost 2 bases, and 4 bases lay between the germline ends. This CDR3 comprises 11 residues. The CDR3 DNA follows: TGTGCCAGCAGTAATACCTACGAGCAGTACTTC. It yields the protein CASSNTYEQYF.

The rearrangement links TRBV6-1 to TRBJ1-1; D is undetermined. The V gene's germline CDR1 is MNHNS and CDR2 SASEGT. V lost 3 bases, J lost 10 bases, and 12 bases lay in between. The length of the CDR3 is 12 residues. The CDR3 loop reads CASSENFLGAFF. CDR3 DNA sequence: TGTGCCAGCAGTGAGAATTTTCTGGGAGCTTTCTTT.

The chain combines TRBV11-2 with TRBJ2-7; weak D call: TRBD1 (5 bases). The CDR3 runs to 16 residues. Trimming cost V 5 bases and J 4 bases, with 21 bases left between them. Germline CDR1 is SGHAT and CDR2 is FQNNGV. The CDR3 loop reads CASSPLGRVGSYEQYF. For the CDR3, the DNA is TGTGCCAGCAGCCCCCTTGGCAGGGTGGGATCTTACGAGCAGTACTTC.